The 14 T cell receptor beta chains below all came from one sample that was sequenced in a study of CD8+CD57+ T cells in acquired aplastic anemia. Profiling of TCR beta VDJ combinations and CDR3 sequences used genomic DNA as template. In TCRdb, the reads were re-called with MiXCR into one record per CDR3 protein. This sample has around 430,000 distinct CDR3 sequences; around 30% occur once, and the top ten carry approximately 0.82%. Patients included in sequencing had previously demonstrated CD8+CD57+ cell expansion by flow cytometry. The material sequenced was sorted CD4+, CD8+, or CD8+CD57+ T cells (not recorded which) from PBMCs. Receptors originate from a human donor with aplastic anemia.

This clonotype was recorded many times. This chain connects TRBV7-9 to TRBJ1-1; D ambiguous. Germline CDR1 reads SEHNR; CDR2 reads FQNEAQ (reference sequence). V lost 7 bases to trimming and J lost 0 bases, with 6 bases between them. The CDR3 is made up of 12 amino acids. CDR3 region: CASNRVNTEAFF. Here the CDR3 DNA reads TGTGCCAGCAATAGGGTGAACACTGAAGCTTTCTTT.

This clonotype was seen repeatedly, ten times or more. DNA for the CDR3: TGTGCCAGCAGCTTAGAAGGGGACGAGCAGTACTTC. As protein: CASSLEGDEQYF. This sequence joins TRBV7-2 and TRBJ2-7; D is perhaps TRBD1 (5 bases). The ends were cut back, 1 base at V and 5 bases at J, with 6 bases in the middle. Germline V gene lookup returns CDR1 SGHTA and CDR2 FQGNSA. The CDR3 totals 12 residues.

A note on this clonotype: Germline is not matched at one junction end, which may reflect a read error. The V gene is TRBV20-1, the J gene TRBJ1-5; TRBD1 might be the D (6 bases). The CDR3 is 16 amino acids. In germline, CDR1 is DFQATT, CDR2 SNEGSKA (reference sequence). The CDR3 loop reads CSAREGGHLVVQPQHF. The CDR3 DNA follows: TGCAGTGCCAGAGAGGGGGGACACTTGGTCGTGCAGCCCCAGCATTTT.

This chain links TRBV27 with TRBJ2-7, with TRBD1 as a possible D gene (6 bases). Germline loops: CDR1 MNHEY, CDR2 SMNVEV (reference sequence). The CDR3 totals 15 residues. Trimming took off 3 bases at V and 2 bases at J, with 14 bases between the two ends. CDR3 amino acids: CASSFGGGSTYEQYF. The CDR3 DNA reads TGTGCCAGCAGTTTTGGGGGCGGGTCTACCTACGAGCAGTACTTC.

V gene TRBV2 combines with J gene TRBJ1-1, with TRBD1 as a possible D gene (5 bases). The V end was cut by 2 bases, the J end by 8 bases, with 9 bases between. Germline V gene sequence: CDR1 SNHLY, CDR2 FYNNEI. This CDR3 region has 12 residues. The CDR3 is CASSESGTEAFF. The CDR3 DNA follows: TGTGCCAGCAGTGAATCCGGGACCGAAGCTTTCTTT.

This clonotype was observed a single time. V and J are TRBV5-1 and TRBJ2-1, with D perhaps TRBD1 (5 bases). V lost 0 bases and J lost 5, with 12 bases in between. Germline values: CDR1 SGHRS, CDR2 YFSETQ. This CDR3 region has 15 residues. The CDR3 loop reads CASSLDLATDNEQFF. Written as DNA, the CDR3 is TGCGCCAGCAGCTTGGATCTCGCGACAGACAATGAGCAGTTCTTC.

This clonotype has a handful of counts. This chain connects TRBV5-1 to TRBJ2-7; 10 bases map to TRBD2. The CDR3 contains 15 residues. With V trimmed by 0 bases and J by 7 bases, 7 bases remained unmatched. The germline CDR1 and CDR2 sequences are SGHRS and YFSETQ. The CDR3 spells CASSLESSGGLEQYF. The CDR3 nucleotides read TGCGCCAGCAGCTTGGAGTCTAGCGGGGGCTTGGAGCAGTACTTC.

This chain connects TRBV24-1 to TRBJ2-7; D not resolved. V was trimmed by 5 bases and J by 4 bases, leaving 5 bases between them. The V gene's germline CDR1 is KGHDR and CDR2 SFDVKD. CDR3 length: 11 amino acids. The chain's CDR3 is CATSAGYEQYF. The CDR3 coding sequence is TGTGCCACCAGTGCAGGTTACGAGCAGTACTTC.

This clonotype was seen repeatedly, ten times or more. The rearrangement joins TRBV4-3 to TRBJ1-6; no definite D call. CDR1 LGHNA and CDR2 YSLEER come from the germline V gene. The CDR3 is made up of 15 amino acids. V was pared by 1 base and J by 7 bases, with 11 bases between. CDR3 loop: CASSQVSTGNSPLHF. The CDR3 coding sequence is TGCGCCAGCAGCCAAGTTAGTACGGGAAATTCACCCCTCCACTTT.

This clonotype was found a few times. This rearrangement joins TRBV7-9 to TRBJ1-1; D gene unclear. The germline gives CDR1 SEHNR, CDR2 FQNEAQ (reference sequence). The CDR3 has 12 amino acids. Trimming left V 0 bases short and J 5 bases short, with 4 bases between. The CDR3 loop reads CASSLAETEAFF. The CDR3 DNA follows: TGTGCCAGCAGCTTAGCAGAAACTGAAGCTTTCTTT.

This clonotype was found a few times. This chain joins TRBV7-9 and TRBJ2-3; D not resolved. CDR3 length: 14 amino acids. Trimming removed 3 bases from V and 2 bases from J, with 9 bases in between. CDR1 and CDR2 (germline): SEHNR, FQNEAQ (reference sequence). CDR3 nucleotide sequence: TGTGCCAGCAGCTTCCCAAGAAACACAGATACGCAGTATTTT. This translates into CASSFPRNTDTQYF.

This rearrangement joins TRBV5-1 to TRBJ2-7, with 8 bases fitting TRBD2. This CDR3 has 16 amino acids. Trimming took 2 bases from V and 2 from J; bases not matched to a gene: 9. The germline V gene has CDR1 SGHRS and CDR2 YFSETQ. CDR3 amino acids: CASSLSSGGKTYEQYF. The CDR3 DNA reads TGCGCCAGCAGCTTATCGAGCGGGGGAAAAACCTACGAGCAGTACTTC.

This clonotype was found many times. This chain uses TRBV2 with TRBJ2-6; D uncertain. Between the trimmed V and J ends, which lost 9 bases and 2 bases, there was a span of 14 bases. There are 15 residues in the CDR3. The germline V gene encodes CDR1 SNHLY and CDR2 FYNNEI. The CDR3 DNA sequence: TGTGCCAGAGCCAGAGATTCAACTGGGGCCAACGTCCTGACTTTC. This encodes CARARDSTGANVLTF.

The chain has TRBV2 and TRBJ2-7; the match to TRBD2 covers 8 bases. V shed 6 bases and J 3 bases; nucleotides not matched to a gene: 7. This CDR3 contains 14 residues. CDR1 and CDR2 (germline): SNHLY, FYNNEI. The DNA of the CDR3 is TGTGCCAGCAGGGGGACTAGTCCGTTCTACGAGCAGTACTTC. Translating gives CASRGTSPFYEQYF. The whole variable domain, filled in from reference TRBV2 and TRBJ2-7, reads EPEVTQTPSHQVTQMGQEVILRCVPISNHLYFYWYRQILGQKVEFLVSFYNNEISEKSEIFDDQFSVERPDGSNFTLKIRSTKLEDSAMYFCASRGTSPFYEQYFGPGTRLTVT.